One T cell receptor beta chain is described in this entry. This specimen belongs to a study of blood T cell repertoires in COVID-19. Study in general: Spain, Italy and the United States supplied samples that represented acute and convalescent COVID-19. T cells, B-cell-depleted T cells, or PBMCs provided the cDNA or gDNA that served as material.

Original analysis: For nucleated cells, counts were estimated from reference gene primer amplification. The protocol was immunoSEQ multiplex PCR, while the TCRdb copy is restricted to in-frame clones and leaves out a portion. V, J and clone size are taken as reported in that table, and D and trimming were inferred from the DNA itself. Among more than 95,000 clones listed, about nine tenths were seen once. The ends were cut back, 5 bases at V and 4 bases at J, with 15 bases in the middle. Germline V CDR1 and CDR2: SGHTA, FQGNSA. This CDR3 contains 14 residues. The sample was peripheral blood. This TCR was recovered from a woman older than 75 in a cohort sampled during active COVID-19. This chain joins TRBV7-2 and TRBJ2-7; D is ambiguous. The CDR3 DNA follows: TGTGCCAGCAGCCCCGTCGCTATTTTGTACGAGCAGTACTTC. Residues: CASSPVAILYEQYF.